The present entry profiles one T cell receptor beta chain with its context. Its antigen is not identified. Libraries were prepared by immunoSEQ multiplex PCR; TCRdb keeps only in-frame clonotypes and omits some of them. Of some 68,000 clones in the sample, approximately 70% were seen once. These data belong to a study of vaccination effects on CD4 cells after COVID-19. Overall study context: The vaccine given was either BNT162b2 or mRNA-1273, in two doses.

The CDR3 consists of 16 residues. The germline CDR1 and CDR2 sequences are ENHRY and SYGVKD. V lost 2 bases, J lost 2 bases, and 10 bases lay in between. Sequencing in the ViraFEST assay came after antigen-specific CD4+ T cells had been expanded with viral peptide pools, which were used to stimulate PBMC. The authors isolated CD4+ T cells after more than eight days of culture. People in the vaccine group had not been infected with SARS-CoV-2 before, and their nucleocapsid antibodies were negative. Source: CD4+ T cells from PBMCs cultured with HCoV-OC43 spike peptides, taken before COVID-19 vaccination. Subset given: HCoV-OC43 spike overlapping peptide pool stimulation. The chain employs TRBV10-3 and TRBJ1-6; D remains unclear. The sequence came from a human donor who received a COVID-19 vaccine. The CDR3 spells CAISENAATYNSPLHF. The DNA of the CDR3 is TGTGCCATCAGTGAGAACGCAGCCACCTATAATTCACCCCTCCACTTT.